Reported below is one T cell receptor beta chain. Ages ranged from about 18 to 89 years, with residence in fewer than 25 US areas. The record originates from a study of blood T cell repertoires in COVID-19. Here immunoSEQ multiplex PCR was the method, and the copy in TCRdb shows in-frame clones only, minus some. The sample has some 350,000 clones, about 87% seen once. The V end lost 0 bases, the J end lost 0 bases, and 9 bases lay between the germline ends. The CDR3 runs to 15 residues. Looked up from germline, CDR1 is SGHRS and CDR2 is YFSETQ. Material for sequencing was PBMCs or T cells enriched from blood (not recorded which). This TCR came from a woman aged 30 to 39 who had recovered from COVID-19. This chain links TRBV5-1 with TRBJ1-2; weak D call: TRBD1 (5 bases). CDR3 in DNA: TGCGCCAGCAGCTTGGAGGCAGGGCCTAACTATGGCTACACCTTC. Amino acid sequence: CASSLEAGPNYGYTF.